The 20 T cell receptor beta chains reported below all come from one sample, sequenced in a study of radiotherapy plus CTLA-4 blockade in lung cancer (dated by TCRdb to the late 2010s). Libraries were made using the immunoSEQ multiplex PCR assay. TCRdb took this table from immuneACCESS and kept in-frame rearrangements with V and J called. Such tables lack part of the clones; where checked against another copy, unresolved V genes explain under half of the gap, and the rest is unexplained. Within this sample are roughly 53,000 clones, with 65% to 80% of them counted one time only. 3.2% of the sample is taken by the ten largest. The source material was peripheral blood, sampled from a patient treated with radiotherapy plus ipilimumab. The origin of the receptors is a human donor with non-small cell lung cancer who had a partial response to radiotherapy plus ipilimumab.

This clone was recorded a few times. The chain's CDR3 is CASSSDRLNTEAFF. The CDR3, as DNA: TGCGCCAGCAGCTCAGACAGGTTGAACACTGAAGCTTTCTTT. J is TRBJ1-1 and V is TRBV5-1; D is possibly TRBD1 (6 bases). Germline lookup yields CDR1 SGHRS and CDR2 YFSETQ. Trimming stripped 3 bases from V and 0 bases from J, with 9 bases between. The CDR3 totals 14 residues.

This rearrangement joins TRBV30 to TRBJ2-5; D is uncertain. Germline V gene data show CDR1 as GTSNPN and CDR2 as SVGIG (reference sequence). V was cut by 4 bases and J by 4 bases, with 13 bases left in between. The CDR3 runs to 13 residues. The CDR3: CAWKPSPRETQYF. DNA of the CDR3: TGTGCCTGGAAGCCCTCCCCGCGAGAGACCCAGTACTTC.

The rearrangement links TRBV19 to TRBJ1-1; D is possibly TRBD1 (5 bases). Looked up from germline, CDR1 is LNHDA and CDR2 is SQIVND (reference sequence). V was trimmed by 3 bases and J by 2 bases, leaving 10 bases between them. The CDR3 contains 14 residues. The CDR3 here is CASSILDTNTEAFF. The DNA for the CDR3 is TGTGCCAGTAGTATCCTGGACACAAACACTGAAGCTTTCTTT. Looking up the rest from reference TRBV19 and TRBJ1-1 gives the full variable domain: DGGITQSPKYLFRKEGQNVTLSCEQNLNHDAMYWYRQDPGQGLRLIYYSQIVNDFQKGDIAEGYSVSREKKESFPLTVTSAQKNPTAFYLCASSILDTNTEAFFGQGTRLTVV.

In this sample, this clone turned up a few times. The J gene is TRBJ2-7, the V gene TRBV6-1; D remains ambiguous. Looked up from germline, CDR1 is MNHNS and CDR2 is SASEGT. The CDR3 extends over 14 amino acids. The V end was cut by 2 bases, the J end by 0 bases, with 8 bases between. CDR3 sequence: CASSEQVISYEQYF. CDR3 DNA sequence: TGTGCCAGCAGTGAACAGGTTATCTCCTACGAGCAGTACTTC.

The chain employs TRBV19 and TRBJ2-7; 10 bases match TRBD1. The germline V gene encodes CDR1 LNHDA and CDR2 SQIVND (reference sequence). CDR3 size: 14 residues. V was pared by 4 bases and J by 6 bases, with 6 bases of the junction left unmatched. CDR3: CASSNSGTGVEQYF. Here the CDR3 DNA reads TGTGCCAGTAGTAACTCCGGGACAGGGGTCGAGCAGTACTTC.

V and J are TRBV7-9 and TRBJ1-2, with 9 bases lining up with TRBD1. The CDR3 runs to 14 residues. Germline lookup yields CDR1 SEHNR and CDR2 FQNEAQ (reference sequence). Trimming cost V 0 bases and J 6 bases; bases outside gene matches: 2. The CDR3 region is CASSLAGTGNGYTF. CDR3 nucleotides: TGTGCCAGCAGCTTAGCAGGGACAGGGAATGGCTACACCTTC.

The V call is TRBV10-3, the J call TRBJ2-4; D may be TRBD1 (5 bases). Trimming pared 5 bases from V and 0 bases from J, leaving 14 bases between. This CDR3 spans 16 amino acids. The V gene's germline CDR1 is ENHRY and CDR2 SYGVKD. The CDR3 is CAISTQAELAKNIQYF. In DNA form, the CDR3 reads TGTGCCATCAGTACACAGGCGGAACTAGCCAAAAACATTCAGTACTTC.

The CDR3 DNA reads TGTGCCAGCAGTGGTAAGCTGGGGGGGGCACTGATTTCGACGCAGTATTTT. The encoded protein is CASSGKLGGALISTQYF. This chain joins TRBV6-1 and TRBJ2-3; tentatively, D is TRBD2 (7 bases). Trimming took 4 bases from V and 9 from J, leaving 26 bases between them. Germline values: CDR1 MNHNS, CDR2 SASEGT. There are 17 residues in the CDR3.

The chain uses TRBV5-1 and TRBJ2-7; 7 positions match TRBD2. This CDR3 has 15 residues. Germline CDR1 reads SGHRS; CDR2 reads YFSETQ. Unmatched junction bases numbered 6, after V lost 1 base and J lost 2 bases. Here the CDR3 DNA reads TGCGCCAGCAGCTTGACGGGGGGTCTAGCCTACGAGCAGTACTTC. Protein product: CASSLTGGLAYEQYF. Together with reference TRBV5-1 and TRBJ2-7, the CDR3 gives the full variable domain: KAGVTQTPRYLIKTRGQQVTLSCSPISGHRSVSWYQQTPGQGLQFLFEYFSETQRNKGNFPGRFSGRQFSNSRSEMNVSTLELGDSALYLCASSLTGGLAYEQYFGPGTRLTVT.

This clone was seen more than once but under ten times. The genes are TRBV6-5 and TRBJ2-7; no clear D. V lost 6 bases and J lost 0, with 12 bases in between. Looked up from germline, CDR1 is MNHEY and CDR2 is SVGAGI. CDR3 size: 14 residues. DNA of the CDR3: TGTGCCAGCAGGAGCATTGGCGGCTCCTACGAGCAGTACTTC. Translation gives CASRSIGGSYEQYF.

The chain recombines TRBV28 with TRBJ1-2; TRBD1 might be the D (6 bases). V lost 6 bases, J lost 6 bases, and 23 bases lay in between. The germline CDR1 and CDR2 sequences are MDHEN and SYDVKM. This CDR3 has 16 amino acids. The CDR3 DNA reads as TGTGCCAGCAGCCCCCTAAGGGGGGGCCCACGGGATGGCTACACCTTC. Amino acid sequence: CASSPLRGGPRDGYTF.

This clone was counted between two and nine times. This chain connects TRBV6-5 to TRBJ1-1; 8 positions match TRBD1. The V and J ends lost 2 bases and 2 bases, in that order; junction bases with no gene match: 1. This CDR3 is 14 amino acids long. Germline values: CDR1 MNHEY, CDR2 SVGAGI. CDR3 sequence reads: CASSYGTGNTEAFF. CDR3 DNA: TGTGCCAGCAGTTACGGGACAGGCAACACTGAAGCTTTCTTT.

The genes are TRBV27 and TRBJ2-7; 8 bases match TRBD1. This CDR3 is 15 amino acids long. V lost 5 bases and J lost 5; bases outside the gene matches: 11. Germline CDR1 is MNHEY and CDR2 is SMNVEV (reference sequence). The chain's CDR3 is CASSPLLDRDHEQYF. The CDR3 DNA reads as TGTGCCAGCAGTCCCCTCCTGGACAGGGACCACGAGCAGTACTTC.

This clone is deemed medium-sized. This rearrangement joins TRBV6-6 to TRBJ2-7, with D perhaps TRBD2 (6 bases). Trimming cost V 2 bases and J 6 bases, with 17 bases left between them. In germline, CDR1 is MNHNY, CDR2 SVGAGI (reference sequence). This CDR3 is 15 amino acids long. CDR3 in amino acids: CASSYHPGLQGEQYF. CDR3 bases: TGTGCCAGCAGTTACCATCCGGGACTCCAGGGCGAGCAGTACTTC.

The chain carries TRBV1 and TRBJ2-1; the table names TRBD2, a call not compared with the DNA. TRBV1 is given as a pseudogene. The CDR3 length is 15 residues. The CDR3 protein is CTSSRLRPDYNEQFF. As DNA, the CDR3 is TGCACCAGCAGCCGGTTGAGGCCCGATTACAATGAGCAGTTCTTC.

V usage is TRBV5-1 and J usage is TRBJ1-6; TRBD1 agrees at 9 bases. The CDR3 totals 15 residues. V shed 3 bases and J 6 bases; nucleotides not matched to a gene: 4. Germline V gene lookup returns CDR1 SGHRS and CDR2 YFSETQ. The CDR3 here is CASSWNRGPNSPLHF. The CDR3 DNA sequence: TGCGCCAGCAGCTGGAACAGGGGGCCTAATTCACCCCTCCACTTT. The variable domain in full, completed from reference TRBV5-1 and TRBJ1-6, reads KAGVTQTPRYLIKTRGQQVTLSCSPISGHRSVSWYQQTPGQGLQFLFEYFSETQRNKGNFPGRFSGRQFSNSRSEMNVSTLELGDSALYLCASSWNRGPNSPLHFGNGTRLTVT.

In nucleotides, the CDR3 is TGTGCCAGTAGTATAGTACAGGGGAGAAACATTCAGTACTTC. It translates to CASSIVQGRNIQYF. The chain joins TRBV19 to TRBJ2-4, with 7 positions matching TRBD1. The CDR3 is 14 amino acids. With 1 base clipped from V and 6 bases from J, the junction kept 3 bases outside the gene matches. Germline V gives CDR1 LNHDA, CDR2 SQIVND (reference sequence).

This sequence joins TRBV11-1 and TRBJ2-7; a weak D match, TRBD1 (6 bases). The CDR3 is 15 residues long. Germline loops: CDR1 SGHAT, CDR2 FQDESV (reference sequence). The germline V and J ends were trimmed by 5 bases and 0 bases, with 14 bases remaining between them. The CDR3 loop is CASSRTDDSSYEQYF. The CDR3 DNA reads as TGTGCCAGCAGCCGGACAGATGATAGCTCCTACGAGCAGTACTTC.

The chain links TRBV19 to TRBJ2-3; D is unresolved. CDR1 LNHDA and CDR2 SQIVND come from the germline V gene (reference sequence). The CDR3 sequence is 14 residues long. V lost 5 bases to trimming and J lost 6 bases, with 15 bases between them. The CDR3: CASSPALGKDTQYF. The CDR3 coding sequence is TGTGCCAGTAGTCCCGCGCTAGGCAAGGATACGCAGTATTTT.

The CDR3 loop is CASSVSGSYTDTQYF. CDR3 sequence (DNA): TGTGCCAGCAGCGTTAGCGGATCTTACACAGATACGCAGTATTTT. The genes are TRBV9 and TRBJ2-3, with a weak D call TRBD2 (6 bases). The V gene lost 2 bases and the J gene lost 2 bases, with 12 bases spanning the gap. The CDR3 totals 15 residues. Germline V gene lookup returns CDR1 SGDLS and CDR2 YYNGEE. The full variable domain, its missing parts supplied by reference TRBV9 and TRBJ2-3, is DSGVTQTPKHLITATGQRVTLRCSPRSGDLSVYWYQQSLDQGLQFLIQYYNGEERAKGNILERFSAQQFPDLHSELNLSSLELGDSALYFCASSVSGSYTDTQYFGPGTRLTVL.